This T cell receptor (beta chain) was retrieved from a study of blood T cell repertoires in COVID-19. Across the whole study: COVID-19 samples, acute and convalescent, were from the United States, Italy and Spain. PBMCs, B-cell-depleted T cells, or T cells provided the cDNA or gDNA that made up the material.

Source study methods: By means of reference gene primer amplification, nucleated cell counts were estimated. Only in-frame clones appear in the TCRdb table, and some are missing; sequencing was by immunoSEQ multiplex PCR. V and J calls and clone size are copied from that table; D and trimming were computed from the DNA. Among under 350,000 clones listed, about 83% were seen once. Trimming cost V 3 bases and J 3 bases, with 10 bases left between them. CDR3 length equals 14 residues. Germline-derived CDR1 and CDR2 are SGDLS and YYNGEE. The receptor was derived from a woman aged 45-65 years who had recovered from COVID-19. The chain carries TRBV9 and TRBJ1-5; the D gene is possibly TRBD1 (6 bases). Sequencing was performed on peripheral blood. The CDR3 protein is CASSAAGANQPQHF. In DNA, the CDR3 is TGTGCCAGCAGCGCAGCGGGGGCCAATCAGCCCCAGCATTTT.